This T cell receptor beta chain came from a study of blood T cells in healthy people across ages. Then a second PCR, running roughly 7 to 12 cycles, was carried out with a sample-barcoded 5' primer and a J-beta primer mix. TCRdb independently ran MiXCR on the 5' RACE reads; one entry per CDR3 protein. The table records under 2,000,000 distinct CDR3 sequences, roughly 52% of them present only once. Regarding the study as a whole: Calculation of diversity from one million T cells yielded estimates considered to be underestimates.

The germline V gene has CDR1 SGHRS and CDR2 YFSETQ. The CDR3 runs 13 residues. V gave up 4 bases and J gave up 3 bases; unmatched junction bases: 4. A note on this clonotype: Its specificity is unknown.

This sequence joins TRBV5-1 and TRBJ2-7; TRBD1 aligns across 7 bases. This clonotype was sampled from a woman between 35 and 50 years old in good health. Specimen: blood. Written as DNA, the CDR3 is TGCGCCAGCAGCGGGGGACAGCACTACGAGCAGTACTTC. This encodes CASSGGQHYEQYF.